The source of this T cell receptor (beta chain) is a study of tumor-infiltrating lymphocytes in primary liver carcinoma. As to this clonotype: One end of the junction varies from germline; a read error may be responsible.

Joint extraction of RNA and DNA used roughly 18-34 mg of bulk tissue that was unsorted. The investigators made TCR beta cDNA from 400 to 500 ng total RNA, using a constant-region primer. Slightly modified ARM-PCR with three nested multiplex PCR rounds yielded TCR beta libraries. With TRBV1-TRBV30 forward primers and a C-beta reverse primer, the first two PCR rounds were run for around 10 cycles each. MiXCR was run by TCRdb on the multiplex PCR reads, yielding one entry per CDR3 protein. The data show some 130,000 distinct CDR3 sequences, with approximately 71% seen just once and 8% to 9% held by the top ten. CDR3 length: 17 amino acids. CDR1 and CDR2 from the germline V gene are SGHNT and YENEEA.

This receptor was obtained from a woman in her sixties with primary liver carcinoma and hepatitis B virus infection. The chain couples TRBV11-3 to TRBJ2-1; a weak D match, TRBD2 (6 bases). The sample consisted of tumor-adjacent normal liver tissue. The CDR3, as DNA: TGTTCCAGCAGTCCGAGACTACTGGCGGGAAGGTACAATGAGCAGTTCTTC. Residues: CSSSPRLLAGRYNEQFF.